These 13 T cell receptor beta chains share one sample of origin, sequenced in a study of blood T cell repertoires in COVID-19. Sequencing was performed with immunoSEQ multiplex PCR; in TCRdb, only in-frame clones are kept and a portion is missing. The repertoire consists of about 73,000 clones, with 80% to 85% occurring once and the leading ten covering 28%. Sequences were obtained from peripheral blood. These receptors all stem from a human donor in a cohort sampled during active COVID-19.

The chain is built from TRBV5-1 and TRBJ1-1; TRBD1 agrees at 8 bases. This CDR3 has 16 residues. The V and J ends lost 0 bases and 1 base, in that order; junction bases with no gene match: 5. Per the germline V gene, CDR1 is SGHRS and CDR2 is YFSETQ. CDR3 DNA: TGCGCCAGCAGCTTGGCGGGACAGGAAACGAACACTGAAGCTTTCTTT. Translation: CASSLAGQETNTEAFF.

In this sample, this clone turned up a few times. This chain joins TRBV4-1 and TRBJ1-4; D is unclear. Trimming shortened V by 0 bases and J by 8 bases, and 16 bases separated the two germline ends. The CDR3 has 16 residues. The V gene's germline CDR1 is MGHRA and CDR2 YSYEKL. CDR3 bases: TGCGCCAGCAGCCAAGAGCGGGCAGCAGCCGTAGAAAAACTGTTTTTT. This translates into CASSQERAAAVEKLFF.

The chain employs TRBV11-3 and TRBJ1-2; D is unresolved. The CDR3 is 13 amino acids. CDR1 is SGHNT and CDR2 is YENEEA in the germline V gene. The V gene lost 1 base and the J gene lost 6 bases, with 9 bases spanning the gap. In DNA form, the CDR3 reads TGTGCCAGCAGCTTAGGCGGAAAAAATGGCTACACCTTC. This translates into CASSLGGKNGYTF.

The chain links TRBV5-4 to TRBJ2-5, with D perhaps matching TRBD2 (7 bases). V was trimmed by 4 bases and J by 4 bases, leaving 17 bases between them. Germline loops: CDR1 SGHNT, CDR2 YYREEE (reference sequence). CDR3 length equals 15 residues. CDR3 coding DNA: TGTGCCAGCAGCGCCACGGGGGGCGGGGTAGAGACCCAGTACTTC. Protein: CASSATGGGVETQYF.

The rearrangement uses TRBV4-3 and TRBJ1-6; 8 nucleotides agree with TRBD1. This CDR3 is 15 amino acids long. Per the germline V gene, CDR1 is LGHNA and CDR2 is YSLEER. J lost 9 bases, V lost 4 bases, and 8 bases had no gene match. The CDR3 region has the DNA TGCGCCAGCAGCCCCGGACAGGGAAAGAGTTCACCCCTCCACTTT. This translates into CASSPGQGKSSPLHF.

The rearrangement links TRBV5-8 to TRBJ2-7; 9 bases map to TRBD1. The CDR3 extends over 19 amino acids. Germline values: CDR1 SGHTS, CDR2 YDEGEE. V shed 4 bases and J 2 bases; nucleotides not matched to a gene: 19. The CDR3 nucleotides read TGTGCCAGCAGCGAGCGGACAGGGGCCACAATCTATACAACCTACGAGCAGTACTTC. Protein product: CASSERTGATIYTTYEQYF.

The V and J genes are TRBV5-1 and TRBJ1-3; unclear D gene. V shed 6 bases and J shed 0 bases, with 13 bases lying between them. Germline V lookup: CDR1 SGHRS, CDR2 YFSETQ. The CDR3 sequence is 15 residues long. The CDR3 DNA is TGCGCCAGCACCTCAGACACAAGCTCTGGAAACACCATATATTTT. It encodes CASTSDTSSGNTIYF.

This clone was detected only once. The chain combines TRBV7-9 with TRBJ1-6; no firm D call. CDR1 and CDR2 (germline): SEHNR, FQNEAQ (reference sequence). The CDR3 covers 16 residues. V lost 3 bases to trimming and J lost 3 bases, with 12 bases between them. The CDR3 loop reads CASSFSGVYYNSPLHF. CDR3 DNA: TGTGCCAGCAGCTTTTCCGGGGTTTACTATAATTCACCCCTCCACTTT. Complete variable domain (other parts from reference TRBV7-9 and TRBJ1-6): DTGVSQNPRHKITKRGQNVTFRCDPISEHNRLYWYRQTLGQGPEFLTYFQNEAQLEKSRLLSDRFSAERPKGSFSTLEIQRTEQGDSAMYLCASSFSGVYYNSPLHFGNGTRLTVT.

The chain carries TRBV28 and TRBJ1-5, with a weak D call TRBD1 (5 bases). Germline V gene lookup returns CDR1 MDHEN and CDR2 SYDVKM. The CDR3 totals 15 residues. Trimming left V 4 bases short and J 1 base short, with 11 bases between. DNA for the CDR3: TGTGCCAGCAGTTCAGGGCTTGGCAGCAATCAGCCCCAGCATTTT. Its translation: CASSSGLGSNQPQHF.

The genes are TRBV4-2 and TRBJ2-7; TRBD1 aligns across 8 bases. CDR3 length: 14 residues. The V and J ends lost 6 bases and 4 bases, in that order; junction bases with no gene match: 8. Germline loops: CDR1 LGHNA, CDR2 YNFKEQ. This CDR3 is CASSYDRGAYEQYF. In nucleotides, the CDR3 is TGTGCCAGCAGTTACGACAGGGGAGCTTACGAGCAGTACTTC.

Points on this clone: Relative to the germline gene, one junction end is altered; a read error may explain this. The CDR3 loop is CSVSSGGTGRLVF. CDR3 DNA sequence: TGCAGCGTTTCCTCGGGGGGGACAGGGAGGTTGGTCTTC. The chain carries TRBV29-1 and TRBJ2-1; possibly TRBD1 for D (9 bases). The CDR3 runs 13 residues. Per germline, CDR1 SQVTM and CDR2 ANQGSEA.

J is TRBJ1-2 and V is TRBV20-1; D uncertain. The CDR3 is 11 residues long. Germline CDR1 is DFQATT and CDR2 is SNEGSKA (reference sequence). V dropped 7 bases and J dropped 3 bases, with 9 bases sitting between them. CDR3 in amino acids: CSVRRYYGYTF. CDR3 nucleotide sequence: TGCAGTGTTAGGAGGTACTATGGCTACACCTTC.

This CDR3 is CATSRDGQGYEQYF. As DNA, the CDR3 is TGTGCCACCAGCAGAGATGGGCAGGGCTACGAGCAGTACTTC. The gene calls are TRBV15 and TRBJ2-7; D may be TRBD1 (5 bases). CDR1 and CDR2 from the germline V gene are LNHNV and YYDKDF (reference sequence). The CDR3 loop spans 14 amino acids. Trimming took 0 bases from V and 3 from J, leaving 9 bases between them.